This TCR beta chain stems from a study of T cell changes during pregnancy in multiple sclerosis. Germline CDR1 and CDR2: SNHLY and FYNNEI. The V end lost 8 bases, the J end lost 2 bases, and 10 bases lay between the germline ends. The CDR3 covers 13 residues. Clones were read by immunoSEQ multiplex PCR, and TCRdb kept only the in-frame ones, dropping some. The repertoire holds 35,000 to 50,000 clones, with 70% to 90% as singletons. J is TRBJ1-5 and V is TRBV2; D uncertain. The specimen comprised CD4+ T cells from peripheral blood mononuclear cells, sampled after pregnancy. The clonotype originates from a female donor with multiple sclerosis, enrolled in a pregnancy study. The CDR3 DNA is TGTGCCAGCTCCGGGAATGGCAATCAGCCCCAGCATTTT. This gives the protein CASSGNGNQPQHF.